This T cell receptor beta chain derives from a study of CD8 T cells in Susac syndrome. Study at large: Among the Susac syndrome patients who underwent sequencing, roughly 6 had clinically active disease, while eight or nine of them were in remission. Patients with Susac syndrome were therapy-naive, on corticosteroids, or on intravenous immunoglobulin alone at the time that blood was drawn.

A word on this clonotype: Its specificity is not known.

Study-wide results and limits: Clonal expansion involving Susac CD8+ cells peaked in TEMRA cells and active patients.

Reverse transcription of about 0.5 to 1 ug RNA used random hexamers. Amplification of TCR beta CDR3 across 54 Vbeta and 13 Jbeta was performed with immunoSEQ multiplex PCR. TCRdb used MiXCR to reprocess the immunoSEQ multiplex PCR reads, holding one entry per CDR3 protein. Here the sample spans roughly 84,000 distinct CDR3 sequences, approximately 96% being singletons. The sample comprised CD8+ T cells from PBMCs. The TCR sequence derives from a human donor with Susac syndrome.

CDR3: CASSLGVRHGYTF. The CDR3 region has the DNA TGTGCCAGCAGCTTGGGGGTGAGGCATGGCTACACCTTC. J is TRBJ1-2 and V is TRBV13; weak D call: TRBD1 (5 bases). V was trimmed by 3 bases and J by 6 bases, leaving 11 bases between them. CDR1 and CDR2 (germline): PRHDT, FYEKMQ (reference sequence). This CDR3 comprises 13 residues.